The rows below give T cell receptor beta chains drawn from one sample of a study of T-cell reconstitution after alpha-beta-depleted transplantation in children. In TCRdb, the PCR reads were re-called with MiXCR into one record per CDR3 protein. This table holds approximately 200,000 distinct CDR3 sequences, more than 12% found once. The sequenced sample was PBMCs from the stem cell graft donor, obtained from the stem cell graft. The receptors shown here come from a human donor who donated a stem cell graft to a child with acute lymphoblastic leukemia. Each CDR3 is given with its conserved first and last residue. D genes are given only for firm matches. Expanded clones are given a class, and other clones once, few, many or no size at all.

clone_size	v_call	j_call	cdr3_length	d_call	cdr3_aa	cdr3_nt
NA	TRBV12-3/TRBV12-4	TRBJ1-1	13	NA	CASSLKTNTEAFF	TGTGCCAGCAGTTTGAAGACGAACACTGAAGCTTTCTTT
NA	TRBV29-1	TRBJ2-7	16	NA	CSVGTGTSPGTGEQYF	TGCAGCGTGGGGACCGGGACATCACCGGGAACGGGAGAGCAGTACTTC
many	TRBV11-2	TRBJ2-1	14	TRBD1	CASSRNRYGTGEFF	TGTGCCAGCAGTCGAAACCGGTACGGGACAGGGGAGTTCTTC
many	TRBV27	TRBJ1-6	12	TRBD1	CASTRQGSPLHF	TGTGCCAGCACAAGACAGGGCTCACCCCTCCACTTT
many	TRBV5-1	TRBJ2-1	11	NA	CASVGVREQFF	TGCGCCAGTGTGGGAGTACGGGAGCAGTTCTTC
many	TRBV20-1	TRBJ1-2	12	NA	CSARMGGYGYTF	TGCAGTGCTAGAATGGGGGGGTATGGCTACACCTTC
NA	TRBV6-5	TRBJ2-1	15	TRBD2	CASSSSLAGDNEQFF	TGTGCCAGCAGTTCCTCGTTAGCGGGAGACAATGAGCAGTTCTTC
many	TRBV12-3/TRBV12-4	TRBJ2-1	14	NA	CASRDAGRYNEQFF	TGTGCCAGCAGAGACGCGGGGAGATACAATGAGCAGTTCTTC
NA	TRBV11-2	TRBJ2-7	13	NA	CASSLGNNYEQYF	TGTGCCAGCAGCTTAGGAAACAATTACGAGCAGTACTTC
many	TRBV19	TRBJ2-1	13	NA	CASSISLPNEQFF	TGTGCCAGTAGTATTTCCCTTCCAAATGAGCAGTTCTTC
few	TRBV11-2	TRBJ2-1	15	TRBD2	CASTLSRTSPNEQFF	TGTGCCAGCACCCTATCCCGGACTAGCCCCAATGAGCAGTTCTTC
many	TRBV5-1	TRBJ1-2	12	NA	CASSVDRHGYTF	TGCGCCAGCAGCGTTGACAGACACGGCTACACCTTC
NA	TRBV12-3/TRBV12-4	TRBJ2-1	17	NA	CASSLVIVRNSYNEQFF	TGTGCCAGCAGTTTAGTAATCGTCAGGAATTCCTACAATGAGCAGTTCTTC
many	TRBV12-3/TRBV12-4	TRBJ2-7	14	TRBD2	CASSLTSGAYEQYF	TGTGCCAGCAGTTTAACTAGCGGAGCCTACGAGCAGTACTTC
few	TRBV29-1	TRBJ1-1	14	NA	CSVKFGAIVTEAFF	TGCAGCGTAAAATTCGGGGCTATCGTCACTGAAGCTTTCTTT
many	TRBV7-6	TRBJ2-7	15	NA	CASSLPGVKGYEQYF	TGTGCCAGCAGCTTACCAGGGGTAAAGGGCTACGAGCAGTACTTC
many	TRBV6-6	TRBJ2-5	13	NA	CASSPRVSETQYF	TGTGCCAGCAGCCCCAGAGTTTCGGAGACCCAGTACTTC
many	TRBV5-1	TRBJ1-1	16	NA	CASSLEAGGMNTEAFF	TGCGCCAGCAGCTTGGAGGCAGGCGGAATGAACACTGAAGCTTTCTTT
few	TRBV12-3/TRBV12-4	TRBJ2-7	15	NA	CASSSPLGAAYEQYF	TGTGCCAGCAGTTCCCCCTTAGGAGCAGCCTACGAGCAGTACTTC
many	TRBV20-1	TRBJ2-4	16	TRBD2	CSARAPSGRWGNIQYF	TGCAGTGCTAGAGCCCCTAGCGGGAGATGGGGTAACATTCAGTACTTC
many	TRBV7-6	TRBJ1-3	16	NA	CASSLSLGRQGNTIYF	TGTGCCAGCAGCTTATCTTTGGGCCGCCAGGGAAACACCATATATTTT
NA	TRBV29-1	TRBJ1-4	17	NA	CSTSSSAGNLAPEKLFF	TGCAGCACTTCCTCCTCTGCCGGGAATCTAGCACCGGAAAAACTGTTTTTT
many	TRBV6-2/TRBV6-3	TRBJ2-3	15	NA	CASSRPGGGTDTQYF	TGTGCCAGCAGCCGCCCTGGGGGAGGCACAGATACGCAGTATTTT
NA	TRBV28	TRBJ2-7	11	NA	CAISAFNEQYF	TGTGCCATTTCTGCCTTCAACGAGCAGTACTTC
many	TRBV20-1	TRBJ2-1	15	NA	CSARARGQFYNEQFF	TGCAGTGCTAGAGCCCGCGGGCAGTTCTACAATGAGCAGTTCTTC
many	TRBV7-6	TRBJ2-3	14	NA	CASSFRQGTDTQYF	TGTGCCAGCAGCTTCAGACAGGGCACAGATACGCAGTATTTT
many	TRBV12-3/TRBV12-4	TRBJ2-1	15	NA	CASSPNPGRNNEQFF	TGTGCCAGCAGTCCGAACCCGGGACGGAACAATGAGCAGTTCTTC
many	TRBV24-1	TRBJ2-1	16	TRBD2	CATSEVTSGIPNEQFF	TGTGCCACCAGTGAGGTGACTAGCGGGATTCCCAATGAGCAGTTCTTC
many	TRBV10-3	TRBJ2-7	12	NA	CAIGDGSGPGHF	TGTGCCATCGGAGACGGTAGCGGCCCTGGGCACTTC
few	TRBV7-9	TRBJ1-6	14	NA	CASSLVGRGSPLHF	TGTGCCAGCAGCTTAGTCGGTCGGGGTTCACCCCTCCACTTT
many	TRBV12-3/TRBV12-4	TRBJ2-5	11	NA	CASSSARTQYF	TGTGCCAGCAGTTCCGCAAGGACCCAGTACTTC
NA	TRBV29-1	TRBJ2-1	15	NA	CSVEERAGGDNEQFF	TGCAGCGTTGAGGAAAGAGCAGGGGGGGACAATGAGCAGTTCTTC
many	TRBV5-1	TRBJ2-7	16	NA	CASSLESFGSNYEQYF	TGCGCCAGCAGCTTGGAGTCCTTTGGCAGCAACTACGAGCAGTACTTC
few	TRBV20-1	TRBJ1-5	13	NA	CSARATGRQPQHF	TGCAGTGCTAGAGCCACAGGGAGACAGCCCCAGCATTTT
many	TRBV20-1	TRBJ1-2	14	NA	CSAKTLDRQYGYTF	TGCAGTGCAAAAACTCTTGACCGACAGTATGGCTACACCTTC
many	TRBV12-3/TRBV12-4	TRBJ1-5	13	NA	CASSLESVTAQHF	TGTGCCAGCAGTTTAGAGAGTGTGACAGCACAGCATTTT
many	TRBV4-1	TRBJ2-7	15	NA	CASSHAGTHFYEQYF	TGCGCCAGCAGCCACGCCGGGACTCACTTCTACGAGCAGTACTTC
NA	TRBV20-1	TRBJ2-7	14	TRBD2	CSADRGGPPYEQYF	TGCAGTGCCGATAGGGGAGGGCCCCCCTACGAGCAGTACTTC
many	TRBV20-1	TRBJ2-1	15	TRBD2	CSARTWVAGQDEQFF	TGCAGTGCCCGGACCTGGGTAGCGGGACAAGATGAGCAGTTCTTC
many	TRBV20-1	TRBJ1-4	15	TRBD1	CSAAAYRGRDEKLFF	TGCAGTGCTGCCGCCTACAGGGGGCGAGATGAAAAACTGTTTTTT
many	TRBV5-1	TRBJ1-1	13	NA	CASSRTETTEAFF	TGCGCCAGCAGCCGGACAGAGACCACTGAAGCTTTCTTT
many	TRBV20-1	TRBJ2-1	14	TRBD2	CSASGTSVGNEQFF	TGCAGTGCTAGTGGGACTAGCGTAGGGAATGAGCAGTTCTTC
NA	TRBV5-4	TRBJ2-5	15	NA	CASSSQGGLEETQYF	TGTGCCAGCAGCTCCCAGGGGGGATTAGAAGAGACCCAGTACTTC
NA	TRBV7-9	TRBJ1-1	15	NA	CASSARGGANTEAFF	TGTGCCAGCAGCGCGAGGGGGGGGGCGAACACTGAAGCTTTCTTT
many	TRBV20-1	TRBJ2-3	13	NA	CSASTGPTDTQYF	TGCAGTGCTAGCACGGGACCCACAGATACGCAGTATTTT